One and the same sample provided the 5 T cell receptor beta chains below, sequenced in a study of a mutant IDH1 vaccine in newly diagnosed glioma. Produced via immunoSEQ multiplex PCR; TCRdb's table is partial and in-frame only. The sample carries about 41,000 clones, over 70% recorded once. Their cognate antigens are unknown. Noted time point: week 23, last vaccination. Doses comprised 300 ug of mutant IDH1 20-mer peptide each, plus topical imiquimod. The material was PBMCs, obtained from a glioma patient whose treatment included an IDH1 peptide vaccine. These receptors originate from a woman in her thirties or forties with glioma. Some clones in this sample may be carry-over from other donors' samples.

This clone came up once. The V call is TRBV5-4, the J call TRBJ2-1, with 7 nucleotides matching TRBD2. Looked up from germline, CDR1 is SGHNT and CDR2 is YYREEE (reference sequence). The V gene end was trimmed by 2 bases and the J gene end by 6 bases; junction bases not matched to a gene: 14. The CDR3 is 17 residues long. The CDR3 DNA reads TGTGCCAGCAGCTTTCGGCGGGAGATCGTTAGGGGCAATGAGCAGTTCTTC. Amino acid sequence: CASSFRREIVRGNEQFF.

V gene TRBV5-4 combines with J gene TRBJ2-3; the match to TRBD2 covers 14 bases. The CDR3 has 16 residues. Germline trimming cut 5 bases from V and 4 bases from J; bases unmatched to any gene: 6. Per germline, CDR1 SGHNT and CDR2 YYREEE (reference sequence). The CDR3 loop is CASSSGLAGASDTQYF. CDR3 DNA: TGTGCCAGCAGTTCGGGACTAGCGGGAGCGTCAGATACGCAGTATTTT.

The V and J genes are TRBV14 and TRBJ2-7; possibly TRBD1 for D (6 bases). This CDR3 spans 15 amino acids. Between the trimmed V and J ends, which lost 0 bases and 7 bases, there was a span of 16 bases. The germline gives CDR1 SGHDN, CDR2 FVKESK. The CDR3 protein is CASSQDLGAPGEQYF. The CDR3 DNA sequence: TGTGCCAGCAGCCAAGACTTGGGGGCTCCGGGGGAGCAGTACTTC.

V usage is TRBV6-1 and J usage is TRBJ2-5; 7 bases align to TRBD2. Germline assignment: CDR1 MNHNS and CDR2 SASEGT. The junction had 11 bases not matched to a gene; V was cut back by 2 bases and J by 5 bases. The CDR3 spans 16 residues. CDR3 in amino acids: CASSESLSGIGETQYF. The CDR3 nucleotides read TGTGCCAGCAGTGAATCCTTAAGCGGGATCGGGGAGACCCAGTACTTC.

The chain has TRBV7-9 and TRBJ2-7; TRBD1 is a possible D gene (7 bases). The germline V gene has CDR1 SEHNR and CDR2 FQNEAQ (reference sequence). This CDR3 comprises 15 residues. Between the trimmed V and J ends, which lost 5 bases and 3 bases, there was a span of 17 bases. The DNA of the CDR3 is TGTGCCAGCAGCAACTCTGCAGGGGGGTACTACGAGCAGTACTTC. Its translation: CASSNSAGGYYEQYF.